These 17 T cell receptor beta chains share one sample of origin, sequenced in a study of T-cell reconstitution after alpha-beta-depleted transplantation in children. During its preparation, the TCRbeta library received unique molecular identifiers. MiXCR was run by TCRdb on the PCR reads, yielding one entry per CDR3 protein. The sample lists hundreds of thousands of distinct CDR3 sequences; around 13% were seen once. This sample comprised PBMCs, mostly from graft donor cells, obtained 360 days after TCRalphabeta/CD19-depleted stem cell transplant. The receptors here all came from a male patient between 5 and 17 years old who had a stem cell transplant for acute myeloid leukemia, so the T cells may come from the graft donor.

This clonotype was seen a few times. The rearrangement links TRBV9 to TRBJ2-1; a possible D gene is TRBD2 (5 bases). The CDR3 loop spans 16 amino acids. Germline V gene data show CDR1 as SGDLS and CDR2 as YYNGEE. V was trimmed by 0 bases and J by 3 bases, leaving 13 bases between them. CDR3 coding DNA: TGTGCCAGCAGCGTAGGTTCTAGCTACTACTACAATGAGCAGTTCTTC. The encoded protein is CASSVGSSYYYNEQFF.

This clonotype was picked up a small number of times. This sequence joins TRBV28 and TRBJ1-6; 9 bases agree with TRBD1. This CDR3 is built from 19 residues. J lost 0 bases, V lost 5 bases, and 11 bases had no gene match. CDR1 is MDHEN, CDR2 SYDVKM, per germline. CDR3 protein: CASSVAGTGISSYNSPLHF. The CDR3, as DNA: TGTGCCAGCAGTGTCGCCGGGACAGGGATTAGCTCCTATAATTCACCCCTCCACTTT.

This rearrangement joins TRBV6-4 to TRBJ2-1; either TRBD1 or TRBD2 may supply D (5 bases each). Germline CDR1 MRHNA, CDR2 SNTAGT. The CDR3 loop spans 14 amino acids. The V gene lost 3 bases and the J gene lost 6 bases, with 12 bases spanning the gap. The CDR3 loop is CASSEGTRGNEQFF. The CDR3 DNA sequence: TGTGCCAGCAGTGAAGGGACCCGAGGCAATGAGCAGTTCTTC.

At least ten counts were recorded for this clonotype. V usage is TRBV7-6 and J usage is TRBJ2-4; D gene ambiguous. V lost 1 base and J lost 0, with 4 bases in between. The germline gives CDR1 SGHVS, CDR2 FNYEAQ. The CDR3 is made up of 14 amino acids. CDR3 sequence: CASSLGVAKNIQYF. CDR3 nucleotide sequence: TGTGCCAGCAGCTTAGGGGTAGCCAAAAACATTCAGTACTTC.

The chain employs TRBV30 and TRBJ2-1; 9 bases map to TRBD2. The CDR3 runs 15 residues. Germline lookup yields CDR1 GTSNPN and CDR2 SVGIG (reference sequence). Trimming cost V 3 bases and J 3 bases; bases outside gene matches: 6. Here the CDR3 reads CAWRIAGEGYNEQFF. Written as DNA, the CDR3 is TGTGCCTGGAGAATAGCGGGAGAAGGCTACAATGAGCAGTTCTTC.

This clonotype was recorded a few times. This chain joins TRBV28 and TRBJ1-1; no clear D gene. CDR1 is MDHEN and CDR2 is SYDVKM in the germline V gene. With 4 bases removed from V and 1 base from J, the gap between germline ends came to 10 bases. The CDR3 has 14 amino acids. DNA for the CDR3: TGTGCCAGCAGTTCCTTAGCGGGGAACACTGAAGCTTTCTTT. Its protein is CASSSLAGNTEAFF. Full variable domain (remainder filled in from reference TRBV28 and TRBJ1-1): DVKVTQSSRYLVKRTGEKVFLECVQDMDHENMFWYRQDPGLGLRLIYFSYDVKMKEKGDIPEGYSVSREKKERFSLILESASTNQTSMYLCASSSLAGNTEAFFGQGTRLTVV.

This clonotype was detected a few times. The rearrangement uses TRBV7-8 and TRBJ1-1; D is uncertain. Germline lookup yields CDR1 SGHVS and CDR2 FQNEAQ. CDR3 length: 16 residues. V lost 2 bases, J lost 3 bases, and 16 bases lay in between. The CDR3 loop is CASSLRRAVFDTEAFF. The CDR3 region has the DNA TGTGCCAGCAGCTTACGGAGGGCGGTTTTTGACACTGAAGCTTTCTTT.

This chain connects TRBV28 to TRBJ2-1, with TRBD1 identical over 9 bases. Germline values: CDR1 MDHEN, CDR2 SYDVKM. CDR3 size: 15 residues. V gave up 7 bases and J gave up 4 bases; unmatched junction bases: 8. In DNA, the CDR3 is TGTGCCAGCACCGGACCGGGACAGGGATACAATGAGCAGTTCTTC. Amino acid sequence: CASTGPGQGYNEQFF.

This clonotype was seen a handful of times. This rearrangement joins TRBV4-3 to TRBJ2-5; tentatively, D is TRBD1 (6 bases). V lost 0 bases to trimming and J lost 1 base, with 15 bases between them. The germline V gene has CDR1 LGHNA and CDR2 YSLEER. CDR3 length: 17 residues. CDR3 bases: TGCGCCAGCAGCCAAGATGTGGCAGGGGAGATCCAAGAGACCCAGTACTTC. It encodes CASSQDVAGEIQETQYF.

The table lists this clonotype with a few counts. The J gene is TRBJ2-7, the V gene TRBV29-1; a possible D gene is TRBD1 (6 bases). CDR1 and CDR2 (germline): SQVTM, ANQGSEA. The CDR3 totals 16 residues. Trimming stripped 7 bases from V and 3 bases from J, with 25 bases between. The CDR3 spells CSAMGTSKAAFYEQYF. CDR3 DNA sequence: TGCAGCGCGATGGGGACATCAAAGGCAGCTTTCTACGAGCAGTACTTC.

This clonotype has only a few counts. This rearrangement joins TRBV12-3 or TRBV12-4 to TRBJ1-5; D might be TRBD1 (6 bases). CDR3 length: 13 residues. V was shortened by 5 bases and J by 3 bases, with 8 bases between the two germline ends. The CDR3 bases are TGTGCCAGCAGTGGACAGTACAATCAGCCCCAGCATTTT. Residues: CASSGQYNQPQHF.

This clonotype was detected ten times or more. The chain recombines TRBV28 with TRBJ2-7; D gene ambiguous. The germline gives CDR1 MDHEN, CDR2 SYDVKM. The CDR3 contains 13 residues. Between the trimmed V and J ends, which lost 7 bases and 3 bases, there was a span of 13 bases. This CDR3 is CASTRAHDYEQYF. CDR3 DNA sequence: TGTGCCAGCACCCGGGCTCACGACTACGAGCAGTACTTC.

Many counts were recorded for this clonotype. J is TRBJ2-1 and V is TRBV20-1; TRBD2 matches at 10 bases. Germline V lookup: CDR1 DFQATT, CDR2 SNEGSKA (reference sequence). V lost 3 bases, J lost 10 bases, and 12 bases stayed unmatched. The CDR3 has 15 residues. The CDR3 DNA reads TGCAGTGCTAGTCGGACTAGCGGTTCGCCTAGGGAGCAGTTCTTC. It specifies CSASRTSGSPREQFF.

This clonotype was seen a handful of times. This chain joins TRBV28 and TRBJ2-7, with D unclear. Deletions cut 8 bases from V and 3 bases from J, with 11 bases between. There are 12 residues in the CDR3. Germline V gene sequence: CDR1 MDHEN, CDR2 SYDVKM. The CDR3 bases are TGTGCCAGCGGGGATATTAACTACGAGCAGTACTTC. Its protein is CASGDINYEQYF. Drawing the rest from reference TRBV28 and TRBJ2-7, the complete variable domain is DVKVTQSSRYLVKRTGEKVFLECVQDMDHENMFWYRQDPGLGLRLIYFSYDVKMKEKGDIPEGYSVSREKKERFSLILESASTNQTSMYLCASGDINYEQYFGPGTRLTVT.

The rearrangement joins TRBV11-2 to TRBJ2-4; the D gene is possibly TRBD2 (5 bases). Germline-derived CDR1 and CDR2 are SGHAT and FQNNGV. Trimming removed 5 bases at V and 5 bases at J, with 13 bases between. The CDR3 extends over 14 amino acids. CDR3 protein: CASSLLREQNIQYF. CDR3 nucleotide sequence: TGTGCCAGCAGCCTGTTGAGGGAGCAAAACATTCAGTACTTC. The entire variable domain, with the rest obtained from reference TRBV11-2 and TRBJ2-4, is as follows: EAGVAQSPRYKIIEKRQSVAFWCNPISGHATLYWYQQILGQGPKLLIQFQNNGVVDDSQLPKDRFSAERLKGVDSTLKIQPAKLEDSAVYLCASSLLREQNIQYFGAGTRLSVL.

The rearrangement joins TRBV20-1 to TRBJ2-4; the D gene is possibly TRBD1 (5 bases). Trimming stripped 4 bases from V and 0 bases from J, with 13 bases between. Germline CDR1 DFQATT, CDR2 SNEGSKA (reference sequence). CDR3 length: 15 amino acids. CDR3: CSAIRGLLAKNIQYF. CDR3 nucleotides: TGCAGTGCTATTAGGGGATTACTAGCCAAAAACATTCAGTACTTC.

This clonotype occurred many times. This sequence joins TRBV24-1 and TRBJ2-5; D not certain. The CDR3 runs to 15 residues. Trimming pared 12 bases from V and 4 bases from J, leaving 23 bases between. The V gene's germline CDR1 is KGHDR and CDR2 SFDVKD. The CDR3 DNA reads TGTGCCGCCGCTTCCTCCGGGCCCCTGAGAGAGACCCAGTACTTC. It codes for CAAASSGPLRETQYF.